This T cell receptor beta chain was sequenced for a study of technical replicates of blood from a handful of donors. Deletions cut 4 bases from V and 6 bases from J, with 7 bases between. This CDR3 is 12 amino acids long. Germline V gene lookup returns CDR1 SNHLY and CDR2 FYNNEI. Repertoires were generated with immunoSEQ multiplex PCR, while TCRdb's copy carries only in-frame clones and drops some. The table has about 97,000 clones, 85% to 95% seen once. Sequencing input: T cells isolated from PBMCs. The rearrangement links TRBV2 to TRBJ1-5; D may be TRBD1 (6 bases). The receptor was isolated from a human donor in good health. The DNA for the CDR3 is TGTGCCAGCAGTGCAGGGGCTCAGCCCCAGCATTTT. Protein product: CASSAGAQPQHF.